These 17 T cell receptor beta chains came from one sample sequenced in a study of blood T cell repertoires in COVID-19. Some clones are missing from TCRdb's copy, which holds only in-frame ones; the method was immunoSEQ multiplex PCR. The table lists tens of thousands of clones, about 88% of them singletons, with approximately 13% in the top ten. The source material was peripheral blood. These receptors were obtained from a man aged 70 or older with active COVID-19.

This chain links TRBV7-2 with TRBJ2-3; D is ambiguous. The CDR3 length is 12 residues. V was cut by 1 base and J by 6 bases, with 5 bases left in between. The V gene's germline CDR1 is SGHTA and CDR2 FQGNSA. This CDR3 is CASSLGLDTQYF. In nucleotides, the CDR3 is TGTGCCAGCAGCTTAGGGCTTGATACGCAGTATTTT.

Only one count was recorded for this clone. The rearrangement joins TRBV19 to TRBJ2-3, with TRBD1 as a possible D gene (5 bases). V was clipped by 4 bases and J by 0 bases, with 14 bases between them. The CDR3 loop spans 16 amino acids. CDR1 is LNHDA and CDR2 is SQIVND in the germline V gene (reference sequence). The CDR3: CASSNRGDGSTDTQYF. In DNA form, the CDR3 reads TGTGCCAGTAGTAATAGGGGCGACGGTAGCACAGATACGCAGTATTTT.

The chain links TRBV7-2 to TRBJ2-4; no clear D. Germline CDR1 is SGHTA and CDR2 is FQGNSA. The CDR3 totals 13 residues. V was clipped by 5 bases and J by 2 bases, with 7 bases between them. CDR3 nucleotide sequence: TGTGCCAGCAGCCCCCCCTCCAAAAACATTCAGTACTTC. Translating gives CASSPPSKNIQYF.

This sequence joins TRBV7-6 and TRBJ2-7, with 12 bases matching TRBD2. V gave up 5 bases and J gave up 7 bases; unmatched junction bases: 12. In germline, CDR1 is SGHVS, CDR2 FNYEAQ. The CDR3 runs to 16 residues. The CDR3 DNA reads TGTGCCAGCAGCCCCACCCCGACTAGCGGGAGCGGTGAGCAGTACTTC. Residues: CASSPTPTSGSGEQYF.

CDR3 protein: CASSERGYDTGELFF. CDR3 coding DNA: TGTGCCAGCAGTGAGAGGGGGTACGACACCGGGGAGCTGTTTTTT. The chain couples TRBV6-1 to TRBJ2-2, with a possible D match to TRBD1 (6 bases). The CDR3 covers 15 residues. Trimming stripped 3 bases from V and 3 bases from J, with 11 bases between. Per the germline V gene, CDR1 is MNHNS and CDR2 is SASEGT.

The V and J genes are TRBV6-2 or TRBV6-3 and TRBJ2-7; the D gene is possibly TRBD1 (5 bases). Germline CDR1 and CDR2: MNHEY and SVGEGT. Between the trimmed V and J ends, which lost 0 bases and 0 bases, there was a span of 12 bases. The CDR3 contains 16 residues. CDR3 sequence (DNA): TGTGCCAGCAGTTACTCGATGACAGTAAACTCCTACGAGCAGTACTTC. It encodes CASSYSMTVNSYEQYF.

The chain couples TRBV11-2 to TRBJ2-7; a weak D match, TRBD1 (6 bases). Trimming pared 4 bases from V and 0 bases from J, leaving 10 bases between. Germline CDR1 SGHAT, CDR2 FQNNGV. This CDR3 is 14 amino acids long. The CDR3 DNA reads as TGTGCCAGCAGCTGGGTGGGGGCCTCCTACGAGCAGTACTTC. This gives the protein CASSWVGASYEQYF.

The rearrangement joins TRBV4-1 to TRBJ2-5; 8 bases are a match to TRBD2. CDR3 size: 16 residues. CDR1 and CDR2 (germline): MGHRA, YSYEKL. Trimming took 1 base from V and 5 from J; bases not matched to a gene: 9. CDR3 bases: TGCGCCAGCAGCCAAGGATCAGCGGGAGCATTGGAGACCCAGTACTTC. Translation: CASSQGSAGALETQYF.

The chain has TRBV2 and TRBJ2-7; TRBD1 is a possible D gene (6 bases). Germline-derived CDR1 and CDR2 are SNHLY and FYNNEI. V gave up 3 bases and J gave up 1 base, with 10 bases separating them. The CDR3 length is 14 residues. CDR3 sequence (DNA): TGTGCCAGCAGTGATAAGGGGGATTCCTACGAGCAGTACTTC. It is translated as CASSDKGDSYEQYF.

The V gene is TRBV19, the J gene TRBJ1-2, with 8 positions matching TRBD1. Looked up from germline, CDR1 is LNHDA and CDR2 is SQIVND (reference sequence). The CDR3 contains 12 residues. The V gene end was trimmed by 8 bases and the J gene end by 3 bases; junction bases not matched to a gene: 2. CDR3 loop: CASDRGDYGYTF. The CDR3 nucleotides read TGTGCCAGTGACAGGGGTGACTATGGCTACACCTTC.

This clone was counted a few times. The chain employs TRBV9 and TRBJ1-3; no reliable D call. Between the trimmed V and J ends, which lost 1 base and 0 bases, there was a span of 5 bases. Germline-derived CDR1 and CDR2 are SGDLS and YYNGEE. The length of the CDR3 is 14 residues. The CDR3 here is CASSVQDSGNTIYF. The DNA of the CDR3 is TGTGCCAGCAGCGTACAGGACTCTGGAAACACCATATATTTT. Variable domain in full (rest from reference TRBV9 and TRBJ1-3): DSGVTQTPKHLITATGQRVTLRCSPRSGDLSVYWYQQSLDQGLQFLIQYYNGEERAKGNILERFSAQQFPDLHSELNLSSLELGDSALYFCASSVQDSGNTIYFGEGSWLTVV.

The chain combines TRBV6-6 with TRBJ2-2; 14 positions match TRBD2. CDR1 is MNHNY, CDR2 SVGAGI, per germline (reference sequence). This CDR3 is built from 19 residues. V lost 5 bases and J lost 7; bases outside the gene matches: 15. CDR3 sequence: CASSRRALGLAGEGGELFF. CDR3 DNA sequence: TGTGCCAGCAGTCGCCGCGCCTTGGGACTAGCGGGAGAAGGCGGGGAGCTGTTTTTT.

The chain is built from TRBV12-3 or TRBV12-4 and TRBJ2-3, with 7 bases lining up with TRBD2. Trimming removed 11 bases from V and 2 bases from J; junction bases left unmatched: 7. The CDR3 is 13 residues long. Here the CDR3 DNA reads TGTGCCGGGGGGGAGGGCCCCACAGATACGCAGTATTTT. It encodes CAGGEGPTDTQYF.

The chain is built from TRBV6-5 and TRBJ1-6; D unresolved. This CDR3 region has 10 residues. The germline V and J ends were trimmed by 6 bases and 16 bases, with 10 bases remaining between them. Germline-derived CDR1 and CDR2 are MNHEY and SVGAGI. The CDR3 DNA is TGTGCCAGCAGCCCGGACTTACTCCACTTT. Encoded protein: CASSPDLLHF.

This sequence joins TRBV10-3 and TRBJ1-1; 8 bases agree with TRBD1. Germline CDR1 ENHRY, CDR2 SYGVKD. CDR3 length: 13 residues. With 8 bases clipped from V and 0 bases from J, the junction kept 2 bases outside the gene matches. CDR3 DNA: TGTGCCATCGGACAGGGTATGAACACTGAAGCTTTCTTT. This encodes CAIGQGMNTEAFF.

The chain employs TRBV23-1 and TRBJ2-7, with 10 bases matching TRBD1. TRBV23-1 is filed as an ORF, its function uncertain. The CDR3 totals 17 residues. J was trimmed by 0 bases and V by 3 bases; bases with no gene match: 8. The CDR3 here is CASSHPSRDRGSYEQYF. The CDR3 DNA reads TGCGCCAGCAGTCATCCGTCCCGGGACAGGGGCTCCTACGAGCAGTACTTC.

The rearrangement joins TRBV10-3 to TRBJ2-7, with D perhaps matching TRBD2 (6 bases). The CDR3 spans 15 residues. Germline CDR1 is ENHRY and CDR2 is SYGVKD. V dropped 0 bases and J dropped 0 bases, with 9 bases sitting between them. Here the CDR3 DNA reads TGTGCCATCAGTGAGTCGGGGCGGGACTCCTACGAGCAGTACTTC. It yields the protein CAISESGRDSYEQYF.